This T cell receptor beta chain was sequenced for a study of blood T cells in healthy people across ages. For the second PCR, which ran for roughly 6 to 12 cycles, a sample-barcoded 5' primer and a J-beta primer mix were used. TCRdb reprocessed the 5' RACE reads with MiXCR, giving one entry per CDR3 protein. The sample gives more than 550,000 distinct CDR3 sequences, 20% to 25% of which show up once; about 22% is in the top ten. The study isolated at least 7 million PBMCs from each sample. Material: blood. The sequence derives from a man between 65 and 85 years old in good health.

The CDR3 is CSLSGGDTEAFF. In DNA, the CDR3 is TGCAGCCTCTCTGGGGGGGACACTGAAGCTTTCTTT. The chain links TRBV29-1 to TRBJ1-1; TRBD1 is a possible D gene (5 bases). The germline CDR1 and CDR2 sequences are SQVTM and ANQGSEA. Trimming stripped 8 bases from V and 3 bases from J, with 13 bases between. This CDR3 region has 12 residues.